These 21 T cell receptor beta chains share one sample of origin, sequenced in a study of blood T cell repertoires in COVID-19. Produced via immunoSEQ multiplex PCR; TCRdb's table is partial and in-frame only. The data show about 270,000 clones, 85% to 90% seen once. The specimen sequenced was PBMCs or T cells enriched from blood (not recorded which). The source of these receptors is a woman aged 55 to 70 who had recovered from COVID-19.

The V call is TRBV9, the J call TRBJ2-1; D is ambiguous. The germline gives CDR1 SGDLS, CDR2 YYNGEE. The CDR3 is made up of 16 amino acids. V dropped 2 bases and J dropped 0 bases, with 12 bases sitting between them. CDR3 nucleotide sequence: TGTGCCAGCAGCGTCAACGGTATACTCTCCTACAATGAGCAGTTCTTC. Amino acid sequence: CASSVNGILSYNEQFF.

Details on this clone: The identical CDR3 is also encoded by other nucleotide sequences in the sample. J is TRBJ2-3 and V is TRBV7-3; 8 bases line up with TRBD2. The CDR3 covers 15 residues. With 1 base clipped from V and 3 bases from J, the junction kept 3 bases outside the gene matches. Germline V gene sequence: CDR1 SGHTA, CDR2 FQGTGA. The CDR3 sequence is CASSLMGTSTDTQYF. Written as DNA, the CDR3 is TGTGCCAGCAGCTTAATGGGGACTAGTACAGATACGCAGTATTTT.

The rearrangement uses TRBV6-5 and TRBJ1-1, with 7 bases fitting TRBD1. V lost 4 bases and J lost 11; bases outside the gene matches: 10. The CDR3 has 13 amino acids. Germline V gene data show CDR1 as MNHEY and CDR2 as SVGAGI. The CDR3 DNA reads TGTGCCAGCAGTTTAAGACAGGGTCGGGACGCTTTCTTT. Translating it yields CASSLRQGRDAFF.

This rearrangement joins TRBV24-1 to TRBJ2-6; 7 nucleotides match TRBD1. Germline V gives CDR1 KGHDR, CDR2 SFDVKD. J lost 4 bases, V lost 6 bases, and 8 bases had no gene match. CDR3 size: 16 residues. CDR3 residues: CATSPRGRSGANVLTF. The CDR3 DNA sequence: TGTGCCACCAGTCCGAGGGGGCGATCCGGGGCCAACGTCCTGACTTTC.

This chain links TRBV19 with TRBJ2-2, with D unclear. With 1 base removed from V and 1 base from J, the gap between germline ends came to 7 bases. The CDR3 has 15 residues. CDR1 LNHDA and CDR2 SQIVND come from the germline V gene (reference sequence). Here the CDR3 reads CASSIGYLNTGELFF. CDR3 nucleotides: TGTGCCAGTAGTATAGGCTACCTGAACACCGGGGAGCTGTTTTTT.

The chain carries TRBV2 and TRBJ1-5; 7 bases are shared with TRBD1. This CDR3 comprises 14 residues. In germline, CDR1 is SNHLY, CDR2 FYNNEI. Trimming cost V 5 bases and J 9 bases; bases outside gene matches: 10. CDR3 protein: CASSTGTEIRPQHF. Here the CDR3 DNA reads TGTGCCAGCAGTACCGGGACAGAAATTCGGCCCCAGCATTTT.

The chain couples TRBV25-1 to TRBJ2-7, with 11 bases matching TRBD2. The CDR3 is made up of 16 amino acids. Per the germline V gene, CDR1 is MGHDK and CDR2 is SYGVNS. The J segment lost 2 bases and the V segment lost 1 base, leaving 4 bases of the junction unmatched. Here the CDR3 DNA reads TGTGCCAGCAGTGAATCCGGTAGCGGGAGGGCCTACGAGCAGTACTTC. This gives the protein CASSESGSGRAYEQYF.

CDR3 DNA: TGCGCCAGCAGCCAAGGATCAGGACGGGGGATCTCTGGAAACACCATATATTTT. This encodes CASSQGSGRGISGNTIYF. V is TRBV4-1 and J is TRBJ1-3; tentative D call: TRBD1 (5 bases). The length of the CDR3 is 18 residues. Germline V CDR1 and CDR2: MGHRA, YSYEKL. V was clipped by 1 base and J by 0 bases, with 16 bases between them.

The chain has TRBV9 and TRBJ2-7; TRBD2 might be the D (6 bases). Per the germline V gene, CDR1 is SGDLS and CDR2 is YYNGEE. The CDR3 has 15 residues. V gave up 4 bases and J gave up 5 bases, with 19 bases separating them. CDR3 DNA: TGTGCCAGCAGCTCCGGCCGGGGGTCCTACGACGAGCAGTACTTC. It encodes CASSSGRGSYDEQYF. The whole variable domain, filled in from reference TRBV9 and TRBJ2-7, reads DSGVTQTPKHLITATGQRVTLRCSPRSGDLSVYWYQQSLDQGLQFLIQYYNGEERAKGNILERFSAQQFPDLHSELNLSSLELGDSALYFCASSSGRGSYDEQYFGPGTRLTVT.

The chain employs TRBV3-1 (or the pseudogene TRBV3-2) and TRBJ2-2; 13 bases agree with TRBD2. Trimming removed 3 bases from V and 5 bases from J; junction bases left unmatched: 9. The CDR3 is 18 amino acids. Germline lookup yields CDR1 LGHDT and CDR2 YNNKEL (reference sequence). CDR3 residues: CASSQPPGLAGFTGELFF. The CDR3 nucleotides read TGTGCCAGCAGCCAGCCTCCGGGACTAGCGGGATTTACCGGGGAGCTGTTTTTT.

The chain recombines TRBV30 with TRBJ1-1, with D perhaps TRBD1 (5 bases). Trimming left V 5 bases short and J 7 bases short, with 11 bases between. The germline gives CDR1 GTSNPN, CDR2 SVGIG (reference sequence). This CDR3 is 11 amino acids long. The CDR3 DNA sequence: TGTGCCTGGGGGACTTATAATGAAGCTTTCTTT. Its protein is CAWGTYNEAFF.

This chain links TRBV11-1 with TRBJ2-1, with 11 bases matching TRBD2. This CDR3 comprises 16 residues. Germline CDR1 reads SGHAT; CDR2 reads FQDESV (reference sequence). The V and J ends lost 5 bases and 8 bases, in that order; junction bases with no gene match: 11. The CDR3 coding sequence is TGTGCCAGCAGCCCAACCACTAGCGGGAGTGGGTATGAGCAGTTCTTC. Translating gives CASSPTTSGSGYEQFF. The whole variable domain, filled in from reference TRBV11-1 and TRBJ2-1, reads EAEVAQSPRYKITEKSQAVAFWCDPISGHATLYWYRQILGQGPELLVQFQDESVVDDSQLPKDRFSAERLKGVDSTLKIQPAELGDSAMYLCASSPTTSGSGYEQFFGPGTRLTVL.

The count of this clone is one. This chain connects TRBV18 to TRBJ1-1, with no clear D. This CDR3 comprises 15 residues. V lost 0 bases and J lost 1, with 9 bases in between. Germline V lookup: CDR1 KGHSH, CDR2 LQKENI. CDR3 loop: CASSPPNVANTEAFF. DNA of the CDR3: TGTGCCAGCTCACCACCTAACGTGGCGAACACTGAAGCTTTCTTT. Together with reference TRBV18 and TRBJ1-1, the CDR3 gives the full variable domain: NAGVMQNPRHLVRRRGQEARLRCSPMKGHSHVYWYRQLPEEGLKFMVYLQKENIIDESGMPKERFSAEFPKEGPSILRIQQVVRGDSAAYFCASSPPNVANTEAFFGQGTRLTVV.

The chain recombines TRBV7-3 with TRBJ2-2; D gene unclear. The CDR3 loop spans 16 amino acids. Germline CDR1 and CDR2: SGHTA and FQGTGA. V gave up 1 base and J gave up 6 bases, with 15 bases separating them. The CDR3 here is CASSLNRLVGAGELFF. The CDR3 coding sequence is TGTGCCAGCAGCTTAAATAGATTAGTTGGTGCCGGGGAGCTGTTTTTT.

The chain is built from TRBV27 and TRBJ1-6; 7 bases agree with TRBD1. The CDR3 extends over 15 amino acids. Germline V gives CDR1 MNHEY, CDR2 SMNVEV (reference sequence). V lost 3 bases to trimming and J lost 10 bases; unmatched junction nucleotides: 9. The CDR3 region is CASSFRGQGDSPLHF. The CDR3 DNA reads TGTGCCAGCAGTTTTCGGGGCCAGGGGGACTCACCCCTCCACTTT.

V and J are TRBV6-5 and TRBJ1-5; D remains unclear. Per the germline V gene, CDR1 is MNHEY and CDR2 is SVGAGI. V dropped 4 bases and J dropped 9 bases, with 10 bases sitting between them. This CDR3 has 12 residues. The CDR3 coding sequence is TGTGCCAGCAGTTCCCGGGGTTTGCCCCAGCATTTT. Amino acid sequence: CASSSRGLPQHF.

The chain has TRBV20-1 and TRBJ1-2; D is ambiguous. CDR1 and CDR2 (germline): DFQATT, SNEGSKA (reference sequence). The CDR3 is 9 amino acids. As DNA, the CDR3 is TGCACTCCAGACTATGGCTACACCTTC. Residues: CTPDYGYTF.

This sequence joins TRBV9 and TRBJ1-1; D is undetermined. V gave up 0 bases and J gave up 2 bases, with 14 bases separating them. Germline V lookup: CDR1 SGDLS, CDR2 YYNGEE. The CDR3 contains 16 residues. The CDR3 sequence is CASSVGRVGRNTEAFF. Written as DNA, the CDR3 is TGTGCCAGCAGCGTAGGGAGGGTGGGAAGAAACACTGAAGCTTTCTTT.

The CDR3 DNA sequence: TGTGCCAGCAGGAGAGAGAGCTCCTACGAGCAGTACTTC. This gives the protein CASRRESSYEQYF. The chain couples TRBV2 to TRBJ2-7; D remains ambiguous. The CDR3 spans 13 residues. Germline V CDR1 and CDR2: SNHLY, FYNNEI. The ends were cut back, 6 bases at V and 0 bases at J, with 9 bases in the middle.

The chain links TRBV9 to TRBJ2-1, with TRBD2 matching over 10 bases. Losses at the gene ends were 3 bases for V and 8 bases for J; bases not matched to a gene: 2. The CDR3 consists of 13 residues. The germline V gene encodes CDR1 SGDLS and CDR2 YYNGEE. In nucleotides, the CDR3 is TGTGCCAGCAGCGGTGGGACTAGCGATGAGCAGTTCTTC. Amino acid sequence: CASSGGTSDEQFF.

The rearrangement joins TRBV27 to TRBJ2-1; D is perhaps TRBD1 (5 bases). Germline values: CDR1 MNHEY, CDR2 SMNVEV (reference sequence). The CDR3 covers 16 residues. Between the trimmed V and J ends, which lost 1 base and 3 bases, there was a span of 13 bases. The CDR3: CASSLLGVMLYNEQFF. CDR3 nucleotide sequence: TGTGCCAGCAGTTTATTAGGGGTGATGCTCTACAATGAGCAGTTCTTC.